The rows below give T cell receptor beta chains drawn from one sample of a study of metastatic and nonmetastatic thyroid tumors. TCRdb reprocessed the PCR reads via MiXCR. The sample shows some 20,000 clones, 30% to 35% of them seen only once. Sample: adjacent normal tissue. Every receptor here comes from a female donor with papillary thyroid cancer or a benign thyroid nodule (not recorded which). Some clones in this sample may be carry-over from other donors' samples. CDR3s include the opening cysteine and the closing phenylalanine or tryptophan. Each record gives: J gene, clone size, D gene, V gene, CDR3 DNA, CDR3 protein. The D gene is left open where the match is weak. Some rows mark clone size as missing; the rest say once, few, many or name a class of expanded clone.

TRBJ1-4,-,-,TRBV6-1,TGTGCCACCCGGGTCCCACTCCTGGAAAATGAAAAACTGTTTTTT,CATRVPLLENEKLFF
TRBJ1-5,large,-,TRBV6-1,TGTGCCAGCAGTGAAGCGCGGGGGAAGCATTTT,CASSEARGKHF
TRBJ2-7,-,TRBD2,TRBV20-1,TGCAGTGCTCGACTAGCGGGAGGGTTTACCTACGAGCAGTACTTC,CSARLAGGFTYEQYF
TRBJ2-3,-,-,TRBV24-1,TGTGCCACCAGTGCCCTAAGCGATACGCAGTATTTT,CATSALSDTQYF
TRBJ1-3,few,-,TRBV30,TGTGCCTGGAGTAGAACAGGCCATTCTGGAAACACCATATATTTT,CAWSRTGHSGNTIYF
TRBJ2-7,many,-,TRBV7-9,TGTGCCAGCAGCCCCAGGGGGGGGGACGAGCAGTACTTC,CASSPRGGDEQYF
TRBJ2-1,-,-,TRBV5-1,TGCGCCAGCAGCTTGGCCGGGTCGCTCAATGAGCAGTTCTTC,CASSLAGSLNEQFF
TRBJ1-1,medium-sized,TRBD1,TRBV19,TGTGCCAGTAGACAAGAACAGGGGAGGGCTGAAGCTTTCTTT,CASRQEQGRAEAFF
TRBJ1-2,-,-,TRBV30,TGTGCCTGGAGCCCCCCCGACAGGTGTTCCTATGGCTACACCTTC,CAWSPPDRCSYGYTF
TRBJ1-2,-,-,TRBV3-1,TGTGCCAGCAGCTCAGGGGCCGGAGGCTACACCTTC,CASSSGAGGYTF
TRBJ2-7,-,TRBD1,TRBV20-1,TGCAGTGCTAGAGCGGACAGGGACTACGAGCAGTACTTC,CSARADRDYEQYF
TRBJ2-1,few,-,TRBV12-3/TRBV12-4,TGTGCCAGCAGCGCAGGGTACAATGAGCAGTTCTTC,CASSAGYNEQFF
TRBJ2-7,many,TRBD1,TRBV4-1,TGCGCCAGCGGAAAGACAGGGAGCTCCTACGAGCAGTACTTC,CASGKTGSSYEQYF
TRBJ2-7,-,TRBD2,TRBV11-2,TGTGCCAGCAGTTGGACTAGCTCCGAGCAGTACTTC,CASSWTSSEQYF
TRBJ1-1,-,TRBD1,TRBV5-1,TGCGCCAATAGCTTAGGGGGCACTGAGGCTTTCTTT,CANSLGGTEAFF
TRBJ2-1,few,TRBD2,TRBV28,TGTGCCAGCGAGACTAGCGGGACGTACAATGAGCAGTTCTTC,CASETSGTYNEQFF
TRBJ2-7,few,TRBD1,TRBV6-1,TGTGCCAGCAGTGTTTGGGCAGGGGGCATCTACGAGCAGTACTTC,CASSVWAGGIYEQYF
TRBJ2-1,-,TRBD1,TRBV30,TGTGCCTGGAGACGGGACAGCAAGAATGAGCAGTTCTTC,CAWRRDSKNEQFF
TRBJ2-2,-,-,TRBV11-2,TGTGCCAGCAGCTTGGTCGGGGGCGGCACCGGGGAGCTGTTTTTT,CASSLVGGGTGELFF
TRBJ1-2,few,-,TRBV6-1,TGTGCCAGCACCGAAGGGGGGGGGCGCAGCTATGGCTACACCTTC,CASTEGGGRSYGYTF
TRBJ2-7,medium-sized,-,TRBV11-2,TGTGCCAGCAGCTTAGAGTATTCGGAGCCCCGAGACCACGAGCAGTACTTC,CASSLEYSEPRDHEQYF
TRBJ1-6,few,-,TRBV30,TGTGCCTGGAGCGCAAGTAGGAGCTCTAATTCACCCCTCCACTTT,CAWSASRSSNSPLHF
TRBJ1-2,few,TRBD1,TRBV28,TGTGCCACCATGGACAGGAACGGCGGCTACACCTTC,CATMDRNGGYTF
TRBJ2-5,-,-,TRBV18,TGTGCCAGCTCACCAGCGGCAGAGACCCAGTACTTC,CASSPAAETQYF
TRBJ2-3,-,-,TRBV24-1,TGTGCCACCAGTGGGAGGGGCAGGGGGTCAGATACGCAGTATTTT,CATSGRGRGSDTQYF
TRBJ2-5,once,TRBD2,TRBV9,TGTGCCAGCAGCGTACTGGGTAGCGGGGGGGCAGAGACCCAGTACTTC,CASSVLGSGGAETQYF
TRBJ2-3,-,TRBD2,TRBV12-3/TRBV12-4,TGTGCCACAGGAGCGGGGGGGGCCAACACAGATACGCAGTATTTT,CATGAGGANTDTQYF
TRBJ2-4,many,-,TRBV11-3,TGTGCCAGCAGCTTTTCCCCCGGGACAGCCAAAAACATTCAGTACTTC,CASSFSPGTAKNIQYF
TRBJ1-2,-,-,TRBV20-1,TGCAGTGCTAGACCCACAGGGTATTCCTATGGCTACACCTTC,CSARPTGYSYGYTF
TRBJ1-4,-,-,TRBV19,TGTGCCAGTACGAATTGGACACAGGAAAAACTGTTTTTT,CASTNWTQEKLFF
TRBJ2-3,many,-,TRBV5-1,TGCGCCAGCAGCGTCGGTACCCTGATGGGGGGCACAGATACGCAGTATTTT,CASSVGTLMGGTDTQYF
TRBJ2-5,many,TRBD2,TRBV2,TGTGCCAGCAGTGAAGCCGGGACTAGCGTCGCGGAGACCCAGTACTTC,CASSEAGTSVAETQYF
TRBJ1-3,medium-sized,TRBD1,TRBV19,TGTGCCAGTAGTCTTCGACAGGGGTATAACACCATATATTTT,CASSLRQGYNTIYF
TRBJ2-2,-,-,TRBV4-1,TGCGCCAGCAGCCAAGATCTTTCGGGGGCGCAGGGCACCGGGGAGCTGTTTTTT,CASSQDLSGAQGTGELFF
TRBJ1-6,-,TRBD1,TRBV15,TGTGCCACCAGCAGGAAGGACAGGGTCTATTCACCCCTCCACTTT,CATSRKDRVYSPLHF
TRBJ2-7,-,-,TRBV5-1,TGCGCCAGCAGGGAGGGGCCGGATCACGAGCAGTACTTC,CASREGPDHEQYF
TRBJ1-4,many,-,TRBV20-1,TGCAGTGCTAGAGATCTTAGGGCTAAGACGGCTAATGAAAAACTGTTTTTT,CSARDLRAKTANEKLFF
TRBJ2-2,-,TRBD1,TRBV28,TGTGCCAGCAGCTCGGGACAGGGCATAGGGAACACCGGGGAGCTGTTTTTT,CASSSGQGIGNTGELFF
TRBJ2-1,-,TRBD2,TRBV20-1,TGCAGTGCCAATTCGGGCGGTTGGCGGGAGGGGAATGAGCAGTTCTTC,CSANSGGWREGNEQFF
TRBJ1-2,many,TRBD1,TRBV9,TGTGCCAGCAGCCTTCCTCGACAGGGGGCTAACTATGGCTACACCTTC,CASSLPRQGANYGYTF
TRBJ2-3,-,-,TRBV5-1,TGCGCCAGCAGCTTGCAGACGGGGCCAACAGATACGCAGTATTTT,CASSLQTGPTDTQYF
TRBJ2-2,once,-,TRBV11-2,TGTGCCAGCAGCTCGATGGCCGGGAACACCGGGGAGCTGTTTTTT,CASSSMAGNTGELFF
TRBJ1-6,-,-,TRBV30,TGTGCCTGGAGTGGTCGAGGGCAGGAGTATAATTCACCCCTCCACTTT,CAWSGRGQEYNSPLHF
TRBJ2-1,many,-,TRBV11-2,TGTGCCAGCAGCCCCTCCAGGAATGAGCAGTTCTTC,CASSPSRNEQFF